This T cell receptor beta chain was captured in a study of blood T cell repertoires in COVID-19 (dated by TCRdb to 2020 to 2022). As for the study more broadly: The collaborator samples originated in the United States, Italy and Spain and spanned the acute and convalescent phases of COVID-19. Where available, HLA class I and class II types were taken from metadata supplied by the sample provider and were not determined by assay-based typing. Samples were obtained from the ongoing ImmuneRACE study (first 160 participants) and from 950 to 1,500 subjects provided by 6 global collaborators. The dataset comprised deeply sampled blood TCRbeta repertoires from subjects exposed to, actively infected with, or recovered from COVID-19. The material from the prospective study consisted of cDNA or gDNA derived from T cells, B-cell-depleted T cells, or PBMCs. The sample metadata nearly always contained a de-identified subject ID, COVID-19 status, age in years and sex. The repertoires were released in a freely available public database meant as a resource for research on the immune response to SARS-CoV-2.

TCRbeta CDR3 regions were amplified from genomic DNA by means of the immunoSEQ Assay, a bias-controlled multiplex PCR. Concerning the study's data processing: Within the assay, amplification of reference gene primers was used to estimate how many nucleated cells each sample contained. To quantify the absolute abundance of each unique TCRbeta CDR3 rearrangement, sequence reads were collapsed and filtered. For each sample, productive Simpson clonality was calculated as the square root of Simpson's diversity index over productive rearrangements. Here the immuneACCESS table is served through TCRdb, limited to in-frame sequences with V and J called. Missing clones are a known gap in these copies; in checked studies unresolved V genes cover under half, and the rest lacks a known reason. That table supplies the V and J calls and clone size; D and trimming were determined from the DNA. In all, the sample holds about 180,000 clones, and about 79% of those were seen once. Together, the top ten hold roughly 28% of the sample.

About this clone: What this receptor recognizes is not known. No base quality information exists; no much larger clone differs at one position.

The full study reports these points: The quantity of clinical and demographic metadata differed by source and by participant and was supplied without curation.

The collaborating institutions used their own protocols to collect whole blood in K2EDTA tubes. For TCRbeta analysis, collaborators shipped samples as frozen whole blood, isolated PBMCs, or DNA extracted from either of those sample types. The sequence derives from a woman aged 70 to 79 with acute or convalescent COVID-19. Material: peripheral blood.

The CDR3 reads CASTFDDRGASYEQYF. The DNA is TGTGCCAGCACCTTCGACGACAGGGGCGCCTCCTACGAGCAGTACTTC. The sequence is built from TRBV11-2 and TRBJ2-7; 8 of the junction bases match TRBD1. V is pruned by 7 bases and J by 0 bases, leaving 11 bases of the junction without a gene match. Its CDR3 holds 16 amino acids, cysteine through phenylalanine. Left in the record is the CDR3 DNA by itself, 48 bases read in frame from the first base. The germline V gene yields SGHAT for CDR1 and FQNNGV for CDR2. When the CDR3 is completed using the reference TRBV11-2 and TRBJ2-7 genes on either side, the full variable domain is EAGVAQSPRYKIIEKRQSVAFWCNPISGHATLYWYQQILGQGPKLLIQFQNNGVVDDSQLPKDRFSAERLKGVDSTLKIQPAKLEDSAVYLCASTFDDRGASYEQYFGPGTRLTVT.